The source of this T cell receptor (beta chain) is a study of T cells in Graves' hyperthyroidism and ophthalmopathy. Findings of the study overall: Clonotypes that were expanded in thyroid above 0.001 mostly appeared in blood too. Ophthalmopathy, which appeared later, was predicted by the model a median approximately six months before onset.

Details on this clonotype: What it binds is not known.

No ophthalmopathy progression within 18 months constituted stable Graves' hyperthyroidism. Thyroid ultrasound and orbital computed tomography, with clinical symptoms and serum thyroxine and TRAb, informed diagnoses. RNA transcripts gave rise to amplified TCR beta CDR3 regions. The study used the HTBI primer set for a first-round RT-PCR of the TCR CDR3. TCRdb itself ran the multiplex PCR reads through MiXCR, one entry per CDR3 protein. This table has 75,000 to 100,000 distinct CDR3 sequences, 35% to 50% appearing once. The CDR3 length is 14 residues. The trim removed 4 bases at V and 3 bases at J, leaving 8 bases unmatched. Germline CDR1 and CDR2: SQVTM and ANQGSEA.

The chain recombines TRBV29-1 with TRBJ2-5; TRBD2 matches at 7 bases. The sample was peripheral blood or thyroid tissue (not recorded which). This sequence originates from a woman in her 30s with Graves' hyperthyroidism. This CDR3 is CSVGTGTTEETQYF. CDR3 bases: TGCAGCGTTGGAACCGGGACTACAGAAGAGACCCAGTACTTC.